This T cell receptor (beta chain) was sequenced in a study of blood T cells in healthy people across ages. Sample-barcoded 5' priming and a J-beta primer mix drove a second PCR of about 6 to 11 cycles. Each TCR beta cDNA got a 12-nucleotide random molecular identifier. TCRdb itself ran the 5' RACE reads through MiXCR, one entry per CDR3 protein. This sample has roughly 700,000 distinct CDR3 sequences; over 45% occur once, and the top ten carry roughly a third. Trimming stripped 1 base from V and 5 bases from J, with 9 bases between. CDR1 and CDR2 from the germline V gene are SNHLY and FYNNEI. This CDR3 has 14 residues. Total RNA extraction produced at least 5.5 micrograms (per sample) for the study.

The sequencing input was blood. The rearrangement joins TRBV2 to TRBJ2-1; D gene uncertain. The receptor comes from a woman aged 55-70 years in good health. The CDR3 reads CASSEGLQNNEQFF. The DNA for the CDR3 is TGTGCCAGCAGTGAAGGTCTGCAGAACAATGAGCAGTTCTTC.